This T cell receptor beta chain was observed in a study of T cells after yellow fever vaccination. A process of 5'RACE template switching, which added a universal primer site and UMIs, was used to make TCR cDNA. One entry per CDR3 protein, called by TCRdb with MiXCR from the 5' RACE reads. The sample includes 300,000 or so distinct CDR3 sequences, 13% seen only once; the top ten take about 0.54%. Comment on this clonotype: As yet, its antigen is unknown.

The study, taken as a whole, reports: Overlap between CD4 and CD8 compartments was detected for a small share of clonotypes. Reappearance after the booster was seen for most primary-vaccination clones, at 95% to 97% CD4 and around 88% CD8.

The CDR3 spans 19 residues. Germline V gives CDR1 SGHAT, CDR2 FQNNGV. V lost 3 bases to trimming and J lost 1 base; unmatched junction nucleotides: 11. V usage is TRBV11-2 and J usage is TRBJ2-3; 12 bases are shared with TRBD1. The sample consisted of CD4+ T cells sorted from PBMCs, taken 45 days after the yellow fever booster vaccination. This receptor was obtained from a man aged 30-40 years who received the YFV17D yellow fever vaccine. The CDR3 loop reads CASSLLVGQGARGTDTQYF. Written as DNA, the CDR3 is TGTGCCAGCAGCTTGCTCGTGGGACAGGGGGCGCGAGGCACAGATACGCAGTATTTT.